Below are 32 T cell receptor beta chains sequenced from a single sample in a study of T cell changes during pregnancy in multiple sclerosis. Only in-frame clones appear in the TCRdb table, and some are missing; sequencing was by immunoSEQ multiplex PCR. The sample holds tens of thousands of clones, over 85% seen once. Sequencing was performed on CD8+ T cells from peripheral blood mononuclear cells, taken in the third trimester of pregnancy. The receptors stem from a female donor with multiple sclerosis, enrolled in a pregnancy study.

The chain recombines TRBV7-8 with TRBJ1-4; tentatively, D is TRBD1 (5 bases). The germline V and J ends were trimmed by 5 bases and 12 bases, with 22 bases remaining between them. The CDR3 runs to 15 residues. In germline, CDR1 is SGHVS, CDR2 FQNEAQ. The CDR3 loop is CASSTRTGAGSELFF. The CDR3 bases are TGTGCCAGCAGCACCCGGACGGGCGCAGGGTCAGAACTGTTTTTT. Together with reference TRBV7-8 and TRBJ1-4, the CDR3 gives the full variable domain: GAGVSQSPRYKVAKRGQDVALRCDPISGHVSLFWYQQALGQGPEFLTYFQNEAQLDKSGLPSDRFFAERPEGSVSTLKIQRTQQEDSAVYLCASSTRTGAGSELFFGSGTQLSVL.

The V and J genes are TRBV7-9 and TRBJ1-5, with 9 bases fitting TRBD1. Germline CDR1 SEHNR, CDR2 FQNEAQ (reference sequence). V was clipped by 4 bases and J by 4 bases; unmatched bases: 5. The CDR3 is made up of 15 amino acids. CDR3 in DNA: TGTGCCAGCAGCTCATCCGGGACAGGGAATCAGCCCCAGCATTTT. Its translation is CASSSSGTGNQPQHF.

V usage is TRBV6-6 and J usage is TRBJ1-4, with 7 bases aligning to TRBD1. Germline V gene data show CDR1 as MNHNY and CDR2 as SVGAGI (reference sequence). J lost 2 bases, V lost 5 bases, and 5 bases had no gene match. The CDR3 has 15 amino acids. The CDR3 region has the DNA TGTGCCAGCAGTCCTAAGACAGGGACTAATGAAAAACTGTTTTTT. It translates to CASSPKTGTNEKLFF.

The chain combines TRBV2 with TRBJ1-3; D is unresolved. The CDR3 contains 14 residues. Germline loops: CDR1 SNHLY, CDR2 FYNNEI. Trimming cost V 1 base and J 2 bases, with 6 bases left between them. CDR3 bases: TGTGCCAGCAGTGAAGTGGGAGCTGGAAACACCATATATTTT. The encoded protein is CASSEVGAGNTIYF.

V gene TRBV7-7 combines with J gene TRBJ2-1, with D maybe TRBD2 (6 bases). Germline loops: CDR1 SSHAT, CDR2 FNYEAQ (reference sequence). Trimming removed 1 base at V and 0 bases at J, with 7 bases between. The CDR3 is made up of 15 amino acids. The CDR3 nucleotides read TGTGCCAGCAGCTTAGTCGGGGGCTCCTACAATGAGCAGTTCTTC. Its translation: CASSLVGGSYNEQFF.

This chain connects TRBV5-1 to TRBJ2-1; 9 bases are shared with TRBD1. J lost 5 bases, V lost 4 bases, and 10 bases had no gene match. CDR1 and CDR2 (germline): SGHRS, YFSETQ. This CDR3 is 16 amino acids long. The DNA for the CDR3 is TGCGCCAGCAGCGAGGTAGGGACAGGGAGTCACAATGAGCAGTTCTTC. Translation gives CASSEVGTGSHNEQFF.

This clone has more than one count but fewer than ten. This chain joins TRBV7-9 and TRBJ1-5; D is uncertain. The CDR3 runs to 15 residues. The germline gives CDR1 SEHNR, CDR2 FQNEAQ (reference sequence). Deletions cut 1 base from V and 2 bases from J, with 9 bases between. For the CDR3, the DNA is TGTGCCAGCAGCTTAGGAGGTGAAGGCAATCAGCCCCAGCATTTT. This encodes CASSLGGEGNQPQHF.

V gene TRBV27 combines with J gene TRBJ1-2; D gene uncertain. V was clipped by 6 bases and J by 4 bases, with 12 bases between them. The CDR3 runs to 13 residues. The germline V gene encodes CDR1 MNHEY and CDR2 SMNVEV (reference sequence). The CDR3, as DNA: TGTGCCAGCAGACCGGGATTTTTCTATGGCTACACCTTC. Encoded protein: CASRPGFFYGYTF.

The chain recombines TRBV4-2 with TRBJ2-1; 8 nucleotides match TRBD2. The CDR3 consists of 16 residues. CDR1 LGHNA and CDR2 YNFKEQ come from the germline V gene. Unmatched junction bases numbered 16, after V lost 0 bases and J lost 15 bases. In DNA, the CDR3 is TGTGCCAGCAGCCAAGATAGGGTAGCGGGGCGGCTAGATAGGTTCTTC. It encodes CASSQDRVAGRLDRFF.

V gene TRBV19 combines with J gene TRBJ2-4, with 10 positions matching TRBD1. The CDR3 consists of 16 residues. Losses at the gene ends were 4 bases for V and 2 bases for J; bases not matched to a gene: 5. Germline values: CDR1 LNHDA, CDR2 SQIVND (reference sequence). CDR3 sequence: CASSSGGQGSKNIQYF. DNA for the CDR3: TGTGCCAGTAGTAGCGGGGGACAGGGGTCCAAAAACATTCAGTACTTC. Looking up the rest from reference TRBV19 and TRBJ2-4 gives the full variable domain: DGGITQSPKYLFRKEGQNVTLSCEQNLNHDAMYWYRQDPGQGLRLIYYSQIVNDFQKGDIAEGYSVSREKKESFPLTVTSAQKNPTAFYLCASSSGGQGSKNIQYFGAGTRLSVL.

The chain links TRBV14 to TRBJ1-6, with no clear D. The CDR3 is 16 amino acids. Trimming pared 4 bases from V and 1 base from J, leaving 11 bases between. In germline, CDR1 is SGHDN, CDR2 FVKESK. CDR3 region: CASSPRPPSYNSPLHF. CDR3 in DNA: TGTGCCAGCAGCCCTAGACCGCCATCCTATAATTCACCCCTCCACTTT. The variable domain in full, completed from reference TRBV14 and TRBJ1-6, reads EAGVTQFPSHSVIEKGQTVTLRCDPISGHDNLYWYRRVMGKEIKFLLHFVKESKQDESGMPNNRFLAERTGGTYSTLKVQPAELEDSGVYFCASSPRPPSYNSPLHFGNGTRLTVT.

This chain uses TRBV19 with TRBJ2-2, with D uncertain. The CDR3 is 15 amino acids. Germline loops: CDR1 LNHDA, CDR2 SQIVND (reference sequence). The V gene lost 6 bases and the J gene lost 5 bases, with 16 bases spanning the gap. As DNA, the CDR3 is TGTGCCAGTAGCTCGGGTGTCCTAGATACCGGGGAGCTGTTTTTT. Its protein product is CASSSGVLDTGELFF.

Written as DNA, the CDR3 is TGTGCCAGCAGTTATGGGACATTCGAGCAGTACTTC. It encodes CASSYGTFEQYF. This chain links TRBV28 with TRBJ2-7, with TRBD1 as a possible D gene (6 bases). The CDR3 loop spans 12 amino acids. The ends were cut back, 4 bases at V and 6 bases at J, with 10 bases in the middle. Germline V gives CDR1 MDHEN, CDR2 SYDVKM.

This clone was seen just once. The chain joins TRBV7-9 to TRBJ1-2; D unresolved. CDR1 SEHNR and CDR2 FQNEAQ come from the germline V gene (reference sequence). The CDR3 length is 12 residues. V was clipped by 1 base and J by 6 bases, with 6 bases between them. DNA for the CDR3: TGTGCCAGCAGCTTAGACGGGAATGGCTACACCTTC. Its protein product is CASSLDGNGYTF.

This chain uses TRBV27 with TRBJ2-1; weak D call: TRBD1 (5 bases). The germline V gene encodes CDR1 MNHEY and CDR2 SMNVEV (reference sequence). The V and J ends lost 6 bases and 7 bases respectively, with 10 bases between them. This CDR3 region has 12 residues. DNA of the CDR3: TGTGCCAGCAGCCGCCCAGGGAATGAGCAGTTCTTC. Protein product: CASSRPGNEQFF.

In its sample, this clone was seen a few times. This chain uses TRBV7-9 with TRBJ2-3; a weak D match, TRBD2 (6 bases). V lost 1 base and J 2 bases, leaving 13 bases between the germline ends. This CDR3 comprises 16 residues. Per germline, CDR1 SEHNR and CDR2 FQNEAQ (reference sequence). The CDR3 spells CASSLVPAGLTDTQYF. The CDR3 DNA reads TGTGCCAGCAGCTTAGTACCAGCGGGCCTCACAGATACGCAGTATTTT.

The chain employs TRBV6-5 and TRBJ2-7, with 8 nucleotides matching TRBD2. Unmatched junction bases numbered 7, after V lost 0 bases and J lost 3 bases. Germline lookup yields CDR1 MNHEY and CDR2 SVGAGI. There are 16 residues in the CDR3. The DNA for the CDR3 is TGTGCCAGCAGTTACTCGATTCCCAGCGGGGGCTACGAGCAGTACTTC. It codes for CASSYSIPSGGYEQYF.

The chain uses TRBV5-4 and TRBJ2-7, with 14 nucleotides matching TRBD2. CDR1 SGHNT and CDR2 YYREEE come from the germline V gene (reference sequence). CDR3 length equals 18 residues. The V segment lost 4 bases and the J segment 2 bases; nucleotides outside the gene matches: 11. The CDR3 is CASSRLGGTSGSPYEQYF. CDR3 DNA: TGTGCCAGCAGCCGCCTGGGGGGGACTAGCGGGAGTCCCTACGAGCAGTACTTC.

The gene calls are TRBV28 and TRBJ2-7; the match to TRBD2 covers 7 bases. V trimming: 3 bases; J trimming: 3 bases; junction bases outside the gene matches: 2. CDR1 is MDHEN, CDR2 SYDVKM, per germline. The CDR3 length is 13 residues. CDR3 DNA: TGTGCCAGCAGTTTCGCTAGCGGCTACGAGCAGTACTTC. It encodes CASSFASGYEQYF.

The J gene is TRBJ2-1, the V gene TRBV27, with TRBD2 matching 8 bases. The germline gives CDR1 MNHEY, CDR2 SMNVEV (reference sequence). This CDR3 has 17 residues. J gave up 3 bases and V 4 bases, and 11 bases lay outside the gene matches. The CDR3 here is CASSSLPGTSVYNEQFF. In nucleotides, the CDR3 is TGTGCCAGCAGTTCATTACCCGGGACTAGTGTCTACAATGAGCAGTTCTTC.

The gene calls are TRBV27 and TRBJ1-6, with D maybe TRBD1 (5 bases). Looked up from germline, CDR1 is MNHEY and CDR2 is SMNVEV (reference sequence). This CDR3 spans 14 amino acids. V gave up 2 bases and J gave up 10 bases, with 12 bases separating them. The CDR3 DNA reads TGTGCCAGCAGTTTAACTACGGGGGACTCACCCCTCCACTTT. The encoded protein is CASSLTTGDSPLHF.

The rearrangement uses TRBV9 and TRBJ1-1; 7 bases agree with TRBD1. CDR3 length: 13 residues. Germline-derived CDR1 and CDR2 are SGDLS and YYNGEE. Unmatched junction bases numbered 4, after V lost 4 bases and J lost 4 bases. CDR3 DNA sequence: TGTGCCAGCAGCTCCTGGGACAGCACTGAAGCTTTCTTT. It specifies CASSSWDSTEAFF.

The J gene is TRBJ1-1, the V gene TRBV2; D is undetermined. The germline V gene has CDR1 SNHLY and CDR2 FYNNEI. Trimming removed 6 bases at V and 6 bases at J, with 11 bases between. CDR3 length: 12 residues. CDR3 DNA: TGTGCCAGCAGGGCTGGGCGGGCTGAAGCTTTCTTT. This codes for CASRAGRAEAFF.

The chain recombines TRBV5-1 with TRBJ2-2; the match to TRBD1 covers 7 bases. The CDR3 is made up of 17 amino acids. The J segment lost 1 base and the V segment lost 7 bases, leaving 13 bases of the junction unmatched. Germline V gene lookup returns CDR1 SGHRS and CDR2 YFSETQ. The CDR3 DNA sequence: TGCGCCAGCGTAGAATCGACAGGGATCATGAACACCGGGGAGCTGTTTTTT. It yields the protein CASVESTGIMNTGELFF.

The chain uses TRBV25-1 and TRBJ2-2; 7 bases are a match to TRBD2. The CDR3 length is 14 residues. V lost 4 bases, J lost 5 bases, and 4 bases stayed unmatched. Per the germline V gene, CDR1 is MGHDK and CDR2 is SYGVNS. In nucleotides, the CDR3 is TGTGCCAGCAGTGGACGGGAGGAAACCGGGGAGCTGTTTTTT. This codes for CASSGREETGELFF.

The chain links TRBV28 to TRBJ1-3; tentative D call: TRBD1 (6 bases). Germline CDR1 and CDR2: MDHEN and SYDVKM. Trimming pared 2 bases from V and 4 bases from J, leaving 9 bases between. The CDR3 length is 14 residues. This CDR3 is CASSLPGAGNTIYF. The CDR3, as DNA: TGTGCCAGCAGTTTACCAGGGGCCGGAAACACCATATATTTT.

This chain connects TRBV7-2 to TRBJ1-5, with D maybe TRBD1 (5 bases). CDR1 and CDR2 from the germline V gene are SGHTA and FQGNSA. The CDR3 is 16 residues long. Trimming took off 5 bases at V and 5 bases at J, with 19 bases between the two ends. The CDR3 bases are TGTGCCAGCAGCCGCGGGACTTTTCGGTTCGATCAGCCCCAGCATTTT. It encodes CASSRGTFRFDQPQHF.

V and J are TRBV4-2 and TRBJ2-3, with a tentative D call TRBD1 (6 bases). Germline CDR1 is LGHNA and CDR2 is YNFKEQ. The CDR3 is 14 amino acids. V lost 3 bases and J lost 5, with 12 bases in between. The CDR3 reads CASSQGLGGDTQYF. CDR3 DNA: TGTGCCAGCAGCCAGGGTCTAGGGGGAGATACGCAGTATTTT.

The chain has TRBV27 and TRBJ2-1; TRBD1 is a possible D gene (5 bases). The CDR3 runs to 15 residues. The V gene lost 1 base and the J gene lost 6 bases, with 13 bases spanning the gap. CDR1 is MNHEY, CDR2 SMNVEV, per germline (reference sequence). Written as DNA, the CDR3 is TGTGCCAGCAGTTTATGGGCAGGGTCCCTCAATGAGCAGTTCTTC. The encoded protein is CASSLWAGSLNEQFF.

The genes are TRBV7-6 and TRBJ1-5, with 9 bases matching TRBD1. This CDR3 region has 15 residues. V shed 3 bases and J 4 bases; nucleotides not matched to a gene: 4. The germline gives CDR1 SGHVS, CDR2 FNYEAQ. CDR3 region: CASSLGDRENQPQHF. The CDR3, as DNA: TGTGCCAGCAGCTTGGGGGACAGGGAAAATCAGCCCCAGCATTTT. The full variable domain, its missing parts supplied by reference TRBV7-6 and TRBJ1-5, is GAGVSQSPRYKVTKRGQDVALRCDPISGHVSLYWYRQALGQGPEFLTYFNYEAQQDKSGLPNDRFSAERPEGSISTLTIQRTEQRDSAMYRCASSLGDRENQPQHFGDGTRLSIL.

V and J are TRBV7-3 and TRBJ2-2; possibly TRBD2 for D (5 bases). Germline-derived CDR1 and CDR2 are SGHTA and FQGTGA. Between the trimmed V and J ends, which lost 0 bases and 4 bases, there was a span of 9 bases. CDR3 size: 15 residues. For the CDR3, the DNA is TGTGCCAGCAGCTTAACGGCGGGTTCCACCGGGGAGCTGTTTTTT. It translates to CASSLTAGSTGELFF.

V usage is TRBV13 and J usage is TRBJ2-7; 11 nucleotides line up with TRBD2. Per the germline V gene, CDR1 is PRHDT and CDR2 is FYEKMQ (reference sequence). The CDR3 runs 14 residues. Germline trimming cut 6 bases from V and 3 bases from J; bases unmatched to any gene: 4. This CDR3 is CASSSGTSGYEQYF. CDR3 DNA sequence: TGTGCCAGCAGTTCCGGGACTAGCGGCTACGAGCAGTACTTC.